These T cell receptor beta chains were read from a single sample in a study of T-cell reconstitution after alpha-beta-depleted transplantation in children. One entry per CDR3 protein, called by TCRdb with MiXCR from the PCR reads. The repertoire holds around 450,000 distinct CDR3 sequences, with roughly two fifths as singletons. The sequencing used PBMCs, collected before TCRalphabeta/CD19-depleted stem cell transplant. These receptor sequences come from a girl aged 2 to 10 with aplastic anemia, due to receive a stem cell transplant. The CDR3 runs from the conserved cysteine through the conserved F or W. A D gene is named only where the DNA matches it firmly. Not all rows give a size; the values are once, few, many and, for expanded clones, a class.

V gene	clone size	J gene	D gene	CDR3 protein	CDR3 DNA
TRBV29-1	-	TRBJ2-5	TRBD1	CSVADRGVETQYF	TGCAGCGTGGCTGACAGGGGAGTGGAGACCCAGTACTTC
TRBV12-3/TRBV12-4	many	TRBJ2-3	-	CASSLEALTDTQYF	TGTGCCAGCAGTTTAGAGGCACTCACAGATACGCAGTATTTT
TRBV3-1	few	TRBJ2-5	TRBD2	CASGSLATETQYF	TGTGCCAGCGGATCACTAGCGACCGAGACCCAGTACTTC
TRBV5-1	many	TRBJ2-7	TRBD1	CASSPLTGRSYEQYF	TGCGCCAGCAGCCCGTTGACAGGGAGATCCTACGAGCAGTACTTC
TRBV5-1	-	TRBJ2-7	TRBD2	CASSRTGGPPDEQYF	TGCGCCAGCAGCCGAACGGGAGGGCCCCCCGACGAGCAGTACTTC
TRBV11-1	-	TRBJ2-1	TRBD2	CASSSPGRTSGKDNEQFF	TGTGCCAGCAGCTCCCCCGGTAGGACTAGCGGGAAGGACAATGAGCAGTTCTTC
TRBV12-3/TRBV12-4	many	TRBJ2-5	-	CASSFLASQETQYF	TGTGCCAGCAGTTTCCTAGCGTCCCAAGAGACCCAGTACTTC
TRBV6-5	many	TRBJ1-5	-	CASSYSRYSNQPQHF	TGTGCCAGCAGTTACTCGAGGTATAGCAATCAGCCCCAGCATTTT
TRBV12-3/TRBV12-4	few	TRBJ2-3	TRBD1	CASTPQGQTRTDTQYF	TGTGCCAGCACTCCCCAGGGACAGACCCGCACAGATACGCAGTATTTT
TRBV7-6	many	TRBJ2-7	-	CASSLAGPSYEQYF	TGTGCCAGCAGCTTAGCGGGACCCTCCTACGAGCAGTACTTC
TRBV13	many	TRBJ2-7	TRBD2	CASSHRPIPGLAGGRRAYEQYF	TGTGCCAGCAGCCACCGACCGATTCCGGGACTAGCGGGAGGTAGAAGGGCCTACGAGCAGTACTTC
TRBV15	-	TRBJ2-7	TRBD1	CATSISRDRFYEQYF	TGTGCCACCAGCATAAGTCGGGACAGGTTTTACGAGCAGTACTTC
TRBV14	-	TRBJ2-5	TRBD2	CASSLEAGALQETQYF	TGTGCCAGCAGCCTCGAAGCGGGAGCCCTCCAAGAGACCCAGTACTTC
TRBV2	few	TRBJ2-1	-	CASSGGRANEQFF	TGTGCCAGCAGTGGTGGCAGAGCCAATGAGCAGTTCTTC
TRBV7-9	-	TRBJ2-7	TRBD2	CASSRGLAYEQYF	TGTGCCAGCAGCCGGGGACTAGCCTACGAGCAGTACTTC
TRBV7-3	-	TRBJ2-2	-	CASSFYSLRGANTGELFF	TGTGCCAGCAGCTTTTATTCCCTCCGCGGGGCGAACACCGGGGAGCTGTTTTTT
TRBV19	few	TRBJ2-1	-	CASSTFQGGYNEQFF	TGTGCCAGTAGTACGTTCCAGGGGGGATACAATGAGCAGTTCTTC
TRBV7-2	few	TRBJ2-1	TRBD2	CASSPLSGSYNEQFF	TGTGCCAGCAGCCCACTTAGCGGGAGTTACAATGAGCAGTTCTTC
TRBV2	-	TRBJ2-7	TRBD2	CASRGAPGLAGARSSWGEQYF	TGTGCCAGCAGGGGGGCTCCGGGACTAGCGGGAGCGCGTTCCTCCTGGGGGGAGCAGTACTTC
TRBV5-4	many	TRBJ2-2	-	CASSLEGRTGELFF	TGTGCCAGCAGCTTGGAGGGACGTACCGGGGAGCTGTTTTTT
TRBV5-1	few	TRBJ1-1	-	CASSERSPGATEAFF	TGCGCCAGCAGCGAGAGGAGCCCGGGAGCCACTGAAGCTTTCTTT
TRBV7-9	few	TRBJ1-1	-	CASSSPVRGTEAFF	TGTGCCAGCAGTTCCCCTGTACGGGGGACTGAAGCTTTCTTT
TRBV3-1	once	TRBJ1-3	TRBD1	CASSFTGAGNTIYF	TGTGCCAGCAGCTTCACAGGGGCAGGAAACACCATATATTTT
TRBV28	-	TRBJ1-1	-	CASSFSQGANTEAFF	TGTGCCAGCAGTTTCTCGCAGGGTGCGAACACTGAAGCTTTCTTT
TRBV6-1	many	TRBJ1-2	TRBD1	CASSEASARQGPDYGYTF	TGTGCCAGCAGTGAAGCCTCCGCGAGACAGGGCCCCGACTATGGCTACACCTTC